The 14 T cell receptor beta chains listed next were all sequenced from one sample in a study of CD8+ T cells in alopecia areata. Noted treatment: oral pan-JAK inhibitor, 5-10 mg twice daily. Extracted RNA was reverse transcribed into cDNA, the sequencing template. Produced via immunoSEQ multiplex PCR; TCRdb's table is partial and in-frame only. This sample yields about 120,000 clones, of which 50% to 55% are seen a single time; about 0.5% belongs to the top ten. The sample in question was CD4+ T cells sorted from blood, obtained at week 4, from a patient treated with tofacitinib. The receptors originated from a human donor with alopecia areata.

Only a few counts were recorded for this clone. The rearrangement uses TRBV29-1 and TRBJ1-2; TRBD1 matches at 7 bases. The CDR3 runs to 11 residues. Germline assignment: CDR1 SQVTM and CDR2 ANQGSEA. The V and J ends lost 7 bases and 6 bases, in that order; junction bases with no gene match: 5. The CDR3: CSGSGGDGYTF. The CDR3 DNA reads TGCAGCGGATCAGGGGGAGATGGCTACACCTTC.

The table lists this clone with a few counts. J is TRBJ1-1 and V is TRBV5-1; D gene uncertain. This CDR3 contains 13 residues. Germline-derived CDR1 and CDR2 are SGHRS and YFSETQ. V lost 4 bases, J lost 0 bases, and 7 bases lay in between. The CDR3 reads CASSLNMNTEAFF. For the CDR3, the DNA is TGCGCCAGCAGCCTGAACATGAACACTGAAGCTTTCTTT.

This sequence joins TRBV30 and TRBJ1-2, with 10 positions matching TRBD1. This CDR3 is 14 amino acids long. The junction had 5 bases not matched to a gene; V was cut back by 3 bases and J by 4 bases. Germline CDR1 is GTSNPN and CDR2 is SVGIG (reference sequence). In DNA, the CDR3 is TGTGCCTGGAGGCGACAGGGGGCCGGCTATGGCTACACCTTC. Protein sequence: CAWRRQGAGYGYTF.

The CDR3 protein is CAWSGGAGDSDTIYF. The CDR3 region has the DNA TGTGCCTGGAGTGGAGGGGCAGGGGATTCTGACACCATATATTTT. This chain uses TRBV30 with TRBJ1-3, with D possibly TRBD1 on 6 matching bases. This CDR3 spans 15 amino acids. From germline, CDR1 is GTSNPN and CDR2 SVGIG (reference sequence). Trimming stripped 1 base from V and 8 bases from J, with 18 bases between.

This clone has only a few counts. This chain connects TRBV5-4 to TRBJ2-7; 10 bases line up with TRBD2. There are 17 residues in the CDR3. V lost 0 bases to trimming and J lost 2 bases; unmatched junction nucleotides: 8. Germline V CDR1 and CDR2: SGHNT, YYREEE (reference sequence). In DNA form, the CDR3 reads TGTGCCAGCAGCTTGGCCGGAGGCAGCGGGGGGGCCTACGAGCAGTACTTC. Translating it yields CASSLAGGSGGAYEQYF.

This clone was counted a few times. The genes are TRBV10-3 and TRBJ2-7; TRBD1 matches 7 bases. The CDR3 runs to 14 residues. Losses at the gene ends were 0 bases for V and 4 bases for J; bases not matched to a gene: 3. CDR1 ENHRY and CDR2 SYGVKD come from the germline V gene. The CDR3 nucleotides read TGTGCCATCAGTGAGTCCCGGGACAGATACGAGCAGTACTTC. Protein: CAISESRDRYEQYF.

This clone was counted a few times. The V gene is TRBV7-2, the J gene TRBJ1-1; the D is unclear. The CDR3 extends over 14 amino acids. The V gene's germline CDR1 is SGHTA and CDR2 FQGNSA. The V end was cut by 1 base, the J end by 3 bases, with 9 bases between. In nucleotides, the CDR3 is TGTGCCAGCAGCTTAGGTAGACTTGACACTGAAGCTTTCTTT. It yields the protein CASSLGRLDTEAFF.

The V call is TRBV5-1, the J call TRBJ1-1, with TRBD1 identical over 7 bases. This CDR3 spans 14 amino acids. Unmatched junction bases numbered 7, after V lost 4 bases and J lost 4 bases. CDR1 is SGHRS, CDR2 YFSETQ, per germline. In DNA, the CDR3 is TGCGCCAGCAGCCCAAGGGACAGCCGCACTGAAGCTTTCTTT. Its protein is CASSPRDSRTEAFF. The entire variable domain, with the rest obtained from reference TRBV5-1 and TRBJ1-1, is as follows: KAGVTQTPRYLIKTRGQQVTLSCSPISGHRSVSWYQQTPGQGLQFLFEYFSETQRNKGNFPGRFSGRQFSNSRSEMNVSTLELGDSALYLCASSPRDSRTEAFFGQGTRLTVV.

This clone came up a few times. V is TRBV7-2 and J is TRBJ2-5, with D unresolved. This CDR3 contains 12 residues. Germline V CDR1 and CDR2: SGHTA, FQGNSA. The V gene lost 5 bases and the J gene lost 5 bases, with 9 bases spanning the gap. CDR3 DNA sequence: TGTGCCAGCAGCGCCCGATCGGAGACCCAGTACTTC. The encoded protein is CASSARSETQYF. Together with reference TRBV7-2 and TRBJ2-5, the CDR3 gives the full variable domain: GAGVSQSPSNKVTEKGKDVELRCDPISGHTALYWYRQSLGQGLEFLIYFQGNSAPDKSGLPSDRFSAERTGGSVSTLTIQRTQQEDSAVYLCASSARSETQYFGPGTRLLVL.

This chain links TRBV29-1 with TRBJ2-2, with D perhaps matching TRBD1 (5 bases). V was clipped by 4 bases and J by 4 bases, with 10 bases between them. The germline gives CDR1 SQVTM, CDR2 ANQGSEA. The CDR3 is 13 amino acids. CDR3: CSVGAGITGELFF. As DNA, the CDR3 is TGCAGCGTTGGTGCAGGGATCACCGGGGAGCTGTTTTTT.

V is TRBV6-5 and J is TRBJ1-1; 8 bases line up with TRBD1. With V trimmed by 7 bases and J by 12 bases, 13 bases remained unmatched. The germline V gene has CDR1 MNHEY and CDR2 SVGAGI. This CDR3 has 13 residues. The CDR3 region is CASTRFDRGQTFF. CDR3 bases: TGTGCCAGCACTCGCTTTGACAGGGGCCAGACTTTCTTT.

The chain combines TRBV5-4 with TRBJ2-5; D is possibly TRBD2 (5 bases). V lost 1 base, J lost 4 bases, and 14 bases lay in between. The CDR3 is 15 amino acids. Germline V gene sequence: CDR1 SGHNT, CDR2 YYREEE (reference sequence). CDR3 sequence (DNA): TGTGCCAGCAGCTTGAAGTCGGACGGGGTAGAGACCCAGTACTTC. Amino acid sequence: CASSLKSDGVETQYF.

In its sample, this clone was seen once. The chain combines TRBV9 with TRBJ2-7; a weak D match, TRBD2 (6 bases). V lost 3 bases to trimming and J lost 7 bases, with 11 bases between them. This CDR3 has 12 amino acids. Germline CDR1 reads SGDLS; CDR2 reads YYNGEE. CDR3 sequence reads: CASSAPGGEQYF. CDR3 DNA: TGTGCCAGCAGCGCTCCCGGAGGGGAGCAGTACTTC.

The chain has TRBV7-4 and TRBJ2-7; D call uncertain. Trimming shortened V by 2 bases and J by 3 bases, and 8 bases separated the two germline ends. The germline V gene encodes CDR1 SGHVT and CDR2 SQSDAQ. The CDR3 runs to 13 residues. CDR3 in DNA: TGTGCCAGCAGCTTATGGCCACTCTACGAGCAGTACTTC. Amino acid sequence: CASSLWPLYEQYF.